This T cell receptor (beta chain) was documented in a study of blood T cells in healthy people across ages. Study-level results: No conclusive comparison of naive versus antigen-experienced cells was possible with unsorted PBMCs.

This clonotype has just one count. Its antigen is currently unknown. CDR1 DFQATT and CDR2 SNEGSKA come from the germline V gene (reference sequence). The trim removed 0 bases at V and 6 bases at J, leaving 15 bases unmatched. The CDR3 has 18 amino acids. Through a sample-barcoded 5' primer and a J-beta primer mix, a second PCR was run for roughly 7 to 12 cycles. Each cDNA molecule received a tag from a template-switch adaptor that had 12 random nucleotides. Each CDR3 protein gets one entry after TCRdb re-called the 5' RACE reads with MiXCR. Of approximately 830,000 distinct CDR3 sequences in the sample, 62% were seen once.

V and J are TRBV20-1 and TRBJ2-1; 9 nucleotides align to TRBD1. The clonotype originates from a young man in good health. The sequenced material came from blood. CDR3 DNA sequence: TGCAGTGCTAGAGATGTTGGGACAGGGCTCAAGGGGCTCAATGAGCAGTTCTTC. It codes for CSARDVGTGLKGLNEQFF.